The rows below give T cell receptor beta chains drawn from one sample of a study of blood T cell repertoires in COVID-19. Data came from immunoSEQ multiplex PCR; TCRdb stores just in-frame clones and leaves some out. The sample includes 650,000 to 800,000 clones, more than 80% of them seen just once. Sequenced input: peripheral blood. The receptors were sampled from a woman under 30 with acute or convalescent COVID-19. The CDR3 runs from the conserved cysteine through the conserved F or W. D genes are given only for firm matches. Expanded clones are given a class, and other clones once, few, many or no size at all.

j_call d_call v_call clone_size cdr3_aa cdr3_nt
TRBJ1-2 TRBD1 TRBV12-3/TRBV12-4 - CASSNRGRGYTF TGTGCCAGCAGTAACAGGGGTCGCGGCTACACCTTC
TRBJ1-2 TRBD1 TRBV7-9 - CASSPQTGDRGYTF TGTGCCAGCAGCCCACAGACAGGGGACCGTGGCTACACCTTC
TRBJ2-7 - TRBV5-1 - CASSLYLGGYEQYF TGCGCCAGCAGCTTATATTTGGGGGGATACGAGCAGTACTTC
TRBJ1-1 - TRBV27 - CASSSGQMNTEAFF TGTGCCAGCAGTTCAGGACAGATGAACACTGAAGCTTTCTTT
TRBJ2-1 - TRBV5-1 - CASSFRERTTSHNEQFF TGCGCCAGCAGCTTTCGGGAGCGGACAACAAGTCACAATGAGCAGTTCTTC
TRBJ1-6 - TRBV11-2 - CASSFTPGVESPLHF TGTGCCAGCAGCTTTACACCGGGGGTAGAATCACCCCTCCACTTT
TRBJ1-5 - TRBV28 - CASSPTRGGNQPQHF TGTGCCAGCAGCCCGACTCGGGGAGGCAATCAGCCCCAGCATTTT
TRBJ1-5 TRBD1 TRBV2 - CASSERQGSQPQHF TGTGCCAGCAGTGAAAGACAGGGGAGTCAGCCCCAGCATTTT
TRBJ2-1 - TRBV11-3 - CASSSLSSYNEQFF TGTGCCAGCAGCTCTCTAAGCTCCTACAATGAGCAGTTCTTC
TRBJ2-2 - TRBV7-3 once CASRQTGTSGELFF TGTGCCAGCAGGCAAACAGGGACCTCCGGGGAGCTGTTTTTT
TRBJ2-1 - TRBV19 - CASSPRDIKTYNEQFF TGTGCCAGTAGTCCCCGGGACATTAAGACCTACAATGAGCAGTTCTTC
TRBJ2-2 - TRBV6-5 - CASSRTNSGELFF TGTGCCAGCAGTCGGACTAACTCCGGGGAGCTGTTTTTT
TRBJ2-5 - TRBV9 - CASSVATRFQETQYF TGTGCCAGCAGCGTAGCTACGCGTTTTCAAGAGACCCAGTACTTC
TRBJ1-1 - TRBV5-5 - CASTLEVARATEAFF TGTGCCAGCACCCTGGAAGTAGCCAGAGCCACTGAAGCTTTCTTT
TRBJ1-5 - TRBV7-2 - CASSLRGINQPQHF TGTGCCAGCAGCTTAAGAGGGATTAACCAGCCCCAGCATTTT
TRBJ2-3 TRBD2 TRBV19 - CASSYRTSGEINTDTQYF TGTGCCAGTAGTTACCGGACTAGCGGGGAGATTAACACAGATACGCAGTATTTT
TRBJ2-7 TRBD1 TRBV28 - CASSLSLDRKGNRYEQYF TGTGCCAGCAGTTTATCGCTGGACAGGAAAGGGAACCGGTACGAGCAGTACTTC
TRBJ2-7 TRBD1 TRBV27 few CASSTGTGGYEQYF TGTGCCAGCAGTACCGGGACAGGAGGCTACGAGCAGTACTTC
TRBJ1-5 - TRBV5-4 once CASSFQGDQPQHF TGTGCCAGCAGCTTCCAAGGGGATCAGCCCCAGCATTTT
TRBJ1-5 - TRBV7-3 - CASSLIVKRRQPQHF TGTGCCAGCAGCTTAATAGTCAAGCGGCGTCAGCCCCAGCATTTT
TRBJ1-2 TRBD1 TRBV4-3 - CASSQATGGDTEGYTF TGCGCCAGCAGCCAAGCTACAGGGGGTGATACGGAAGGCTACACCTTC
TRBJ1-4 - TRBV2 - CASRRRGGTNEKLFF TGTGCCAGCAGGCGGCGGGGGGGAACTAATGAAAAACTGTTTTTT
TRBJ2-2 TRBD1 TRBV12-5 - CATLPGQEGTGELFF TGTGCTACCCTACCGGGACAGGAGGGCACCGGGGAGCTGTTTTTT
TRBJ1-2 TRBD1 TRBV7-2 - CASSPPGQGNYGYTF TGTGCCAGCAGCCCCCCGGGACAGGGGAACTATGGCTACACCTTC
TRBJ1-1 - TRBV25-1 once CASSDIGRNTEAFF TGTGCCAGCAGTGATATCGGGAGGAACACTGAAGCTTTCTTT
TRBJ1-6 - TRBV18 few CASSSSSYNSPLHF TGTGCCAGCTCATCGAGCTCCTATAATTCACCCCTCCACTTT
TRBJ1-2 TRBD1 TRBV29-1 - CSVTTGGSGGYTF TGCAGCGTTACGACAGGGGGTTCGGGTGGCTACACCTTC
TRBJ2-3 - TRBV19 - CASRKGLPSSTDTQYF TGTGCCAGTAGAAAGGGACTGCCCTCTAGCACAGATACGCAGTATTTT
TRBJ2-2 TRBD1 TRBV6-4 - CASSEQGNAGELFF TGTGCCAGCAGTGAACAGGGGAATGCCGGGGAGCTGTTTTTT
TRBJ1-3 - TRBV4-3 - CASSQGATVAGNTIYF TGCGCCAGCAGCCAAGGGGCCACGGTTGCGGGAAACACCATATATTTT
TRBJ1-2 - TRBV10-3 - CAITDSHYGYTF TGTGCCATCACTGACAGTCACTATGGCTACACCTTC
TRBJ2-5 - TRBV15 - CATSSRWGGGETQYF TGTGCCACCAGCAGCCGCTGGGGTGGGGGGGAGACCCAGTACTTC
TRBJ2-7 TRBD2 TRBV3-1/TRBV3-2 few CASSQLRGLAGAYEQYF TGTGCCAGCAGCCAACTGCGGGGGCTAGCGGGGGCCTACGAGCAGTACTTC
TRBJ1-1 - TRBV9 - CASSVAGSATEAFF TGTGCCAGCAGCGTGGCAGGGTCGGCAACTGAAGCTTTCTTT
TRBJ2-4 - TRBV9 once CASSARPGAGLAKNIQYF TGTGCCAGCAGCGCCCGCCCAGGGGCCGGACTAGCCAAAAACATTCAGTACTTC
TRBJ2-3 - TRBV7-7 - CASSLEPMGADTQYF TGTGCCAGCAGCTTAGAACCTATGGGCGCAGATACGCAGTATTTT
TRBJ1-2 TRBD1 TRBV6-5 - CASSSRDRGNYGYTF TGTGCCAGCAGTTCCCGGGACAGGGGTAACTATGGCTACACCTTC
TRBJ1-1 - TRBV7-9 few CASSYDSLNTEAFF TGTGCCAGCAGCTACGACAGTTTGAACACTGAAGCTTTCTTT
TRBJ1-5 - TRBV9 once CASSAGPSGGQPQHF TGTGCCAGCAGCGCGGGGCCGAGCGGGGGTCAGCCCCAGCATTTT
TRBJ1-6 TRBD1 TRBV19 few CATLSGQGYNSPLHF TGTGCCACCCTGTCCGGACAGGGGTATAATTCACCCCTCCACTTT
TRBJ2-5 - TRBV6-5 once CASRRQSPYQETQYF TGTGCCAGCAGACGACAGAGCCCTTACCAAGAGACCCAGTACTTC